The 21 T cell receptor beta chains below come from one sample, sequenced in a study of neurological immune-mediated disorders (dated by TCRdb to between 2019 and 2020). The sample's time point label, decoded: technical triplicate 3. The method behind the library was 5' RACE. Sequencing was carried out with an Illumina HiSeq 2500. The public sequencing data were trimmed at Q25 with fastp and processed into clonotypes with MiXCR by TCRdb, which kept only in-frame beta chains. Entries are consolidated by CDR3 protein sequence, retaining the most common genes and DNA. The sample profile shows under 45,000 distinct CDR3 sequences; around a fifth of them were found once. In total, the top ten clones hold less than 5% of the sample. What was sequenced was PBMCs. All receptors derive from a man aged 55-75 years with HTLV-1-associated myelopathy (HAM/TSP).

Many counts were recorded for this clonotype. The CDR3: CASSLVLAGRQSTDTQYF. Here the CDR3 DNA reads TGCGCCAGCAGCTTGGTACTAGCGGGGAGGCAATCGACAGATACGCAGTATTTT. The chain carries TRBV5-1 and TRBJ2-3; 10 positions match TRBD2. V lost 0 bases to trimming and J lost 3 bases; unmatched junction nucleotides: 10. Germline lookup yields CDR1 SGHRS and CDR2 YFSETQ. There are 18 residues in the CDR3.

The chain links TRBV18 to TRBJ2-2, with a tentative D call TRBD2 (6 bases). Trimming cost V 0 bases and J 5 bases, with 16 bases left between them. Germline V gene data show CDR1 as KGHSH and CDR2 as LQKENI. This CDR3 has 17 amino acids. DNA of the CDR3: TGTGCCAGCTCACCACCGTTTCGGGGGATAGCAACCGGGGAGCTGTTTTTT. The encoded protein is CASSPPFRGIATGELFF. Drawing the rest from reference TRBV18 and TRBJ2-2, the complete variable domain is NAGVMQNPRHLVRRRGQEARLRCSPMKGHSHVYWYRQLPEEGLKFMVYLQKENIIDESGMPKERFSAEFPKEGPSILRIQQVVRGDSAAYFCASSPPFRGIATGELFFGEGSRLTVL.

The chain employs TRBV27 and TRBJ2-7, with a tentative D call TRBD2 (6 bases). V was pared by 5 bases and J by 1 base, with 15 bases between. The CDR3 contains 15 residues. Germline lookup yields CDR1 MNHEY and CDR2 SMNVEV (reference sequence). The CDR3 loop reads CASSPGLRGSYEQYF. As DNA, the CDR3 is TGTGCCAGCAGTCCCGGACTACGAGGTTCCTACGAGCAGTACTTC.

This clonotype appeared many times. The genes are TRBV5-1 and TRBJ1-6; 7 bases agree with TRBD1. Germline assignment: CDR1 SGHRS and CDR2 YFSETQ. The CDR3 is 14 amino acids. Trimming cost V 0 bases and J 8 bases; bases outside gene matches: 2. For the CDR3, the DNA is TGCGCCAGCAGCTTGGAGGGACAGTATTCACCCCTCCACTTT. This sequence encodes CASSLEGQYSPLHF.

Here the CDR3 reads CASRSGDRSYEQYF. CDR3 in DNA: TGTGCCAGCAGGTCAGGGGATCGCTCCTACGAGCAGTACTTC. The chain employs TRBV28 and TRBJ2-7, with D possibly being TRBD1 (6 bases). V was clipped by 6 bases and J by 0 bases, with 12 bases between them. There are 14 residues in the CDR3. In germline, CDR1 is MDHEN, CDR2 SYDVKM.

This clonotype was detected ten times or more. The J gene is TRBJ1-4, the V gene TRBV19; no reliable D call. Between the trimmed V and J ends, which lost 7 bases and 8 bases, there was a span of 17 bases. There are 14 residues in the CDR3. The germline gives CDR1 LNHDA, CDR2 SQIVND (reference sequence). The CDR3 DNA reads as TGTGCCAGTACCCCAGGAGGGAGAAGCGAAAAACTGTTTTTT. This gives the protein CASTPGGRSEKLFF.

As regards this clonotype: One base away lies a much larger clone, so this may be a sequencing read error. V gene TRBV29-1 combines with J gene TRBJ2-2, with D hard to call. The CDR3 loop spans 11 amino acids. Germline-derived CDR1 and CDR2 are SQVTM and ANQGSEA. The CDR3 sequence: CIVGHTGELFF. The CDR3 DNA reads as TGCATCGTTGGCCACACCGGGGAGCTGTTTTTT.

This clonotype was detected many times. The genes are TRBV6-1 and TRBJ2-7; unclear D gene. Trimming pared 4 bases from V and 2 bases from J, leaving 0 bases between. CDR3 size: 10 residues. The germline CDR1 and CDR2 sequences are MNHNS and SASEGT. The CDR3 sequence: CASSAYEQYF. The CDR3, as DNA: TGTGCCAGCAGTGCCTACGAGCAGTACTTC.

In this sample, this clonotype turned up many times. The chain uses TRBV20-1 and TRBJ1-5, with 9 positions matching TRBD1. Per germline, CDR1 DFQATT and CDR2 SNEGSKA (reference sequence). J gave up 1 base and V 5 bases, and 12 bases lay outside the gene matches. The CDR3 has 17 amino acids. The CDR3 nucleotides are TGCAGTGCTCTAGTCCCGGGACAGGGTAGGAGCAATCAGCCCCAGCATTTT. Protein product: CSALVPGQGRSNQPQHF.

This clonotype was picked up a small number of times. The chain links TRBV10-1 to TRBJ1-5, with D unresolved. V lost 2 bases, J lost 1 base, and 6 bases lay in between. CDR1 is WNHNN, CDR2 SYGVQD, per germline (reference sequence). CDR3 length: 14 amino acids. CDR3 region: CASSEGQSNQPQHF. The CDR3 nucleotides are TGCGCCAGCAGTGAGGGCCAAAGCAATCAGCCCCAGCATTTT.

This clonotype was counted between two and nine times. This sequence joins TRBV20-1 and TRBJ2-2; D perhaps matches TRBD2 (6 bases). The CDR3 sequence is 14 residues long. Trimming cost V 1 base and J 4 bases, with 10 bases left between them. The germline gives CDR1 DFQATT, CDR2 SNEGSKA (reference sequence). CDR3 in DNA: TGCAGTGCTAGAGTAGGAGGGTCCACCGGGGAGCTGTTTTTT. Translation: CSARVGGSTGELFF.

This clonotype was found many times. For the CDR3, the DNA is TGTGCCAGCAGCTTAACTAGCGGACCCTACGAGCAGTACTTC. It specifies CASSLTSGPYEQYF. This chain uses TRBV7-3 with TRBJ2-7, with TRBD2 as a possible D gene (6 bases). V lost 0 bases and J 2 bases, leaving 8 bases between the germline ends. Germline V CDR1 and CDR2: SGHTA, FQGTGA. There are 14 residues in the CDR3.

This clonotype was recorded at least ten times. The rearrangement joins TRBV5-1 to TRBJ2-6, with a weak D call TRBD2 (6 bases). Germline V gives CDR1 SGHRS, CDR2 YFSETQ. This CDR3 region has 15 residues. V was clipped by 4 bases and J by 1 base, with 9 bases between them. The CDR3 loop is CASSMEGSGANVLTF. The CDR3 DNA is TGCGCCAGCAGCATGGAGGGGTCTGGGGCCAACGTCCTGACTTTC.

This clonotype was seen repeatedly, ten times or more. V usage is TRBV4-1 and J usage is TRBJ2-7, with 8 bases that match TRBD1. The CDR3 is 14 residues long. V gave up 4 bases and J gave up 4 bases; unmatched junction bases: 6. The germline gives CDR1 MGHRA, CDR2 YSYEKL. The CDR3 loop is CASSPRTGGYEQYF. CDR3 nucleotide sequence: TGCGCCAGCAGCCCGCGCACAGGGGGATACGAGCAGTACTTC.

This clonotype is judged medium-sized. This chain uses TRBV20-1 with TRBJ2-1; perhaps TRBD2 as D (5 bases). Trimming cost V 0 bases and J 10 bases, with 19 bases left between them. Germline V gene data show CDR1 as DFQATT and CDR2 as SNEGSKA (reference sequence). This CDR3 spans 15 amino acids. The CDR3 DNA reads as TGCAGTGCTAGAGACCCCGGGGAATTAGGCTGGGAGCAGTTCTTC. The encoded protein is CSARDPGELGWEQFF.

This clonotype was seen repeatedly, ten times or more. The chain carries TRBV12-3 or TRBV12-4 and TRBJ2-3, with 10 bases matching TRBD2. CDR3 size: 17 residues. V shed 4 bases, J shed 3 bases, and the junction held 10 bases outside the gene matches. The CDR3 here is CASSSAGGPRETDTQYF. The DNA of the CDR3 is TGTGCCAGCAGTTCAGCGGGAGGGCCCCGGGAAACAGATACGCAGTATTTT.

This clonotype was detected ten times or more. CDR3 nucleotides: TGTGCCAGCAGTGGCGGGAGCCGCTCCTACAATGAGCAGTTCTTC. Its translation: CASSGGSRSYNEQFF. The chain recombines TRBV12-3 or TRBV12-4 with TRBJ2-1; 7 bases are a match to TRBD2. The CDR3 is 15 residues long. J was trimmed by 0 bases and V by 5 bases; bases with no gene match: 4.

This clonotype counts as medium-sized. V usage is TRBV20-1 and J usage is TRBJ2-1; 10 bases align to TRBD2. The germline V gene encodes CDR1 DFQATT and CDR2 SNEGSKA (reference sequence). CDR3 length: 15 amino acids. The junction had 10 bases not matched to a gene; V was cut back by 3 bases and J by 8 bases. For the CDR3, the DNA is TGCAGTGCTAGCCAGGGACTAGCGCCAAGGGATGAGCAGTTCTTC. Its translation is CSASQGLAPRDEQFF.

The gene calls are TRBV5-1 and TRBJ1-1; 10 bases align to TRBD1. The length of the CDR3 is 16 residues. Looked up from germline, CDR1 is SGHRS and CDR2 is YFSETQ. J was trimmed by 3 bases and V by 0 bases; bases with no gene match: 5. In DNA form, the CDR3 reads TGCGCCAGCAGCTTGGTGACAGGGACAGGGGACACTGAAGCTTTCTTT. Amino acids: CASSLVTGTGDTEAFF.

This clonotype was observed many times. The CDR3 sequence: CASSPQGVKNIQYF. The CDR3 DNA reads TGTGCCAGCTCACCACAGGGGGTCAAAAACATTCAGTACTTC. This sequence joins TRBV18 and TRBJ2-4; TRBD1 is a possible D gene (6 bases). The V gene lost 1 base and the J gene lost 3 bases, with 7 bases spanning the gap. Germline assignment: CDR1 KGHSH and CDR2 LQKENI. The CDR3 is made up of 14 amino acids.

This clonotype was counted at least ten times. V is TRBV5-1 and J is TRBJ2-1; 9 nucleotides align to TRBD1. The CDR3 extends over 15 amino acids. V was pared by 0 bases and J by 6 bases, with 4 bases of the junction left unmatched. The germline V gene has CDR1 SGHRS and CDR2 YFSETQ. CDR3: CASSLVGDRVNEQFF. CDR3 DNA sequence: TGCGCCAGCAGCTTGGTCGGGGACAGGGTCAATGAGCAGTTCTTC.